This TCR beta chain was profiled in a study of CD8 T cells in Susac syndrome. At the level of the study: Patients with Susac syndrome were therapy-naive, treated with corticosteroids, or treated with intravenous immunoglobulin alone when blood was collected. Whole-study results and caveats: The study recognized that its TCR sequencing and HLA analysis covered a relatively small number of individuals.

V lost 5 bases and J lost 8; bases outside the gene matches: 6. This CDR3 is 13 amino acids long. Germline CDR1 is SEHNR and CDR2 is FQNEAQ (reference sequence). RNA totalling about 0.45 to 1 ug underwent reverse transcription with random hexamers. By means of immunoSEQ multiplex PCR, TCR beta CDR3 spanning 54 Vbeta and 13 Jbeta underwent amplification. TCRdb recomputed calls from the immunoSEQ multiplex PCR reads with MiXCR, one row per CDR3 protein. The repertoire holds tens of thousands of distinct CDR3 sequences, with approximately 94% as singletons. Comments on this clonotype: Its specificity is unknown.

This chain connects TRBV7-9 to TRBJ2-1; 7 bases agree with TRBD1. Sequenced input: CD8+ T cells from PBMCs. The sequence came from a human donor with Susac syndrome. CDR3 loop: CASSPTGYDEQFF. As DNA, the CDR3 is TGTGCCAGCAGCCCGACAGGGTACGATGAGCAGTTCTTC. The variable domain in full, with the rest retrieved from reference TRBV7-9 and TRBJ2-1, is DTGVSQNPRHKITKRGQNVTFRCDPISEHNRLYWYRQTLGQGPEFLTYFQNEAQLEKSRLLSDRFSAERPKGSFSTLEIQRTEQGDSAMYLCASSPTGYDEQFFGPGTRLTVL.